The clone carrying this T cell receptor beta chain has more than one count but fewer than ten. Its antigen is not identified. TCRdb passed the multiplex PCR reads through MiXCR, listing each CDR3 protein once. Found here are fewer than 250,000 distinct CDR3 sequences, about 32% of them singletons; the top ten hold 1.4%. Axillary draining lymph nodes of breast cancer patients supplied the node samples. The data were taken from a study of breast tumors, draining lymph nodes, adjacent tissues. Study-level points and caveats: The data were judged consistent with most tumor T cells coming from lymph node and expanding in tumor. The lymph node origin of tumor T cells was framed as consistent with a hypothesis, not demonstrated.

This CDR3 spans 16 amino acids. Between the trimmed V and J ends, which lost 3 bases and 3 bases, there was a span of 17 bases. CDR1 MNHEY and CDR2 SMNVEV come from the germline V gene (reference sequence). Sample: axillary lymph node tissue. The rearrangement uses TRBV27 and TRBJ1-2; D not certain. This receptor was obtained from a female donor with breast cancer. Some clones in this sample may be carry-over from other donors' samples. The CDR3 reads CASSFSPGRVDYGYTF. CDR3 sequence (DNA): TGTGCCAGCAGTTTCTCGCCCGGGCGGGTAGACTATGGCTACACCTTC.